This paragraph reports one TCR beta chain. This sample is drawn from a study of blood T cell repertoires in COVID-19. In the study overall: The cDNA or gDNA used as material had been derived from T cells, B-cell-depleted T cells, or PBMCs.

Profiling relied on immunoSEQ multiplex PCR, and the TCRdb table lists in-frame clones only, not all of them. Among roughly 220,000 clones listed, 84% were seen once. Germline values: CDR1 SGHNT, CDR2 YYREEE (reference sequence). V was shortened by 3 bases and J by 1 base, with 16 bases between the two germline ends. The CDR3 length is 16 residues. The chain joins TRBV5-4 to TRBJ2-5, with a tentative D call TRBD2 (5 bases). Sequenced input: peripheral blood. This TCR was recovered from a woman in her fifties or sixties who had recovered from COVID-19. The CDR3 DNA reads as TGTGCCAGCAGCTCCTGGGCTCGGAGCGGCCAAGAGACCCAGTACTTC. Protein sequence: CASSSWARSGQETQYF.